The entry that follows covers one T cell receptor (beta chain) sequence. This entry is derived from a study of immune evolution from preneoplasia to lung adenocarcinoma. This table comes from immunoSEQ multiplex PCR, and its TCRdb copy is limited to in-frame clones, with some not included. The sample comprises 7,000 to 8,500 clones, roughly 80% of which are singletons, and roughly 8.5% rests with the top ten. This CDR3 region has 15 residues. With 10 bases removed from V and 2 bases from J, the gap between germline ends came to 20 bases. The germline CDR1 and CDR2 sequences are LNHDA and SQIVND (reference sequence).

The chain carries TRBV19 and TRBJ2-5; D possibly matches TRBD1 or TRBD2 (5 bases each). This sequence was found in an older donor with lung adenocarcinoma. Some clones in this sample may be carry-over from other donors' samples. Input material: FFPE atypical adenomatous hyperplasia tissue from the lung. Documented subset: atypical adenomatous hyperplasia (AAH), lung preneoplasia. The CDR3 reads CATSNRGSRQETQYF. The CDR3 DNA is TGTGCCACCTCAAATCGGGGCTCGCGTCAAGAGACCCAGTACTTC.